This record looks at one T cell receptor (beta chain) sequence and its context. Its antigen is still unknown. Germline V lookup: CDR1 SGDLS, CDR2 YYNGEE. The CDR3 length is 14 residues. Trimming removed 0 bases from V and 3 bases from J, with 7 bases in between. Amplification used 60 Vbeta primers and 13 Jbeta primers. The assay was immunoSEQ multiplex PCR, and TCRdb's table has in-frame clones only and misses some. The sample has fewer than 200,000 clones, 80% to 90% seen once; the top ten hold 1.5% to 2%. The data derive from a study of cytomegalovirus exposure and HLA in healthy donors. The study's findings and limits: It was assumed in the presence/absence analyses that sequencing depth was roughly uniform across donors. The study listed 150 to 200 cytomegalovirus-associated TCR beta chains.

This clonotype was sampled from a woman aged 18-35 years in good health and CMV-seronegative. The sequenced sample consisted of PBMCs. The rearrangement links TRBV9 to TRBJ1-5, with TRBD1 as a possible D gene (6 bases). The CDR3 protein is CASSVEGDNQPQHF. DNA for the CDR3: TGTGCCAGCAGCGTAGAGGGGGACAATCAGCCCCAGCATTTT.